This T cell receptor beta chain appears in the sequencing data of a study of T cell responses to AZD1222 COVID-19 vaccine. The germline V gene has CDR1 SGHDN and CDR2 FVKESK. Trimming left V 3 bases short and J 3 bases short, with 6 bases between. The CDR3 contains 13 residues. With respect to this clone: What it binds is not known.

The method was immunoSEQ multiplex PCR; TCRdb's version includes in-frame clones alone and lacks a portion of them. The data contain about 82,000 clones, 90% to 95% of them singletons. Study-level points and caveats: The peak T cell response came first, and repertoires were sampled only after it.

This material consisted of peripheral blood, taken on day 0 of AZD1222 vaccination. The V gene is TRBV14, the J gene TRBJ1-5; D unresolved. The receptor was isolated from an adult in good health. The CDR3 DNA reads TGTGCCAGCAGCCAGCAGGTCAATCAGCCCCAGCATTTT. Protein sequence: CASSQQVNQPQHF.